This entry is about one T cell receptor beta chain. Primers: 60 Vbeta forward and 13 Jbeta reverse. Only in-frame clones appear in the TCRdb table, and some are missing; sequencing was by immunoSEQ multiplex PCR. Of about 110,000 clones in the sample, 79% were seen once. The data derive from a study of cytomegalovirus exposure and HLA in healthy donors. Trimming cost V 4 bases and J 3 bases; bases outside gene matches: 10. Germline V gives CDR1 SGHRS, CDR2 YFSETQ. The CDR3 is made up of 15 amino acids. Source material: PBMCs. This clonotype was obtained from a woman aged 18-29 years in good health and CMV-seropositive. The rearrangement joins TRBV5-1 to TRBJ2-7; 7 bases align to TRBD2. The CDR3 region has the DNA TGCGCCAGCAGCGTTAGCGGGCCCGCCTTCTACGAGCAGTACTTC. Translated: CASSVSGPAFYEQYF.